These T cell receptor beta chains were read from a single sample in a study of T cell responses to AZD1222 COVID-19 vaccine. Data came from immunoSEQ multiplex PCR; TCRdb stores just in-frame clones and leaves some out. This table has about 78,000 clones, nearly 90% appearing once. The material sequenced was peripheral blood, taken on day 0 of MenACWY control vaccination. The receptor set was obtained from an adult in good health. Each CDR3 is given with its conserved first and last residue. Fields, in order: clone size, V gene, D gene, J gene, CDR3 protein, CDR3 DNA. A D gene is named only where the DNA matches it firmly. The size entry is marked missing in some rows and otherwise reads once, few, many or a size class.

>.|TRBV28|.|TRBJ2-5
CASSLRPKETQYF
TGTGCCAGCAGTTTGAGGCCGAAAGAGACCCAGTACTTC
>.|TRBV19|.|TRBJ1-5
CASRNKQGSNQPQHF
TGTGCCAGTAGGAATAAGCAGGGAAGCAATCAGCCCCAGCATTTT
>few|TRBV3-1/TRBV3-2|TRBD1|TRBJ1-3
CASSLRGQGAGNTIYF
TGTGCCAGCAGCCTCCGAGGGCAGGGGGCTGGAAACACCATATATTTT
>.|TRBV10-2|.|TRBJ2-2
CASSDGTLTGELFF
TGCGCCAGCAGTGACGGGACGCTCACCGGGGAGCTGTTTTTT
>.|TRBV19|.|TRBJ2-1
CASSIVGGPSYNEQFF
TGTGCCAGTAGTATAGTGGGGGGCCCCTCCTACAATGAGCAGTTCTTC
>.|TRBV6-5|TRBD1|TRBJ2-1
CASSSDRNSYNEQFF
TGTGCCAGCAGTTCGGACAGGAACTCCTACAATGAGCAGTTCTTC
>.|TRBV11-2|.|TRBJ1-2
CASSGVEGRLLGYTF
TGTGCCAGCAGCGGAGTGGAGGGAAGGCTTCTTGGCTACACCTTC
>.|TRBV21-1|.|TRBJ1-1
CASSKLAGNTEAFF
TGTGCCAGCAGCAAATTAGCAGGCAACACTGAAGCTTTCTTT
>.|TRBV6-2/TRBV6-3|.|TRBJ1-5
CASSWGRGSNQPQHF
TGTGCCAGCAGTTGGGGCCGGGGATCTAATCAGCCCCAGCATTTT
>.|TRBV19|TRBD2|TRBJ2-1
CASSGGLAGYNEQFF
TGTGCCAGTAGTGGGGGACTAGCGGGGTACAATGAGCAGTTCTTC
>.|TRBV30|.|TRBJ2-7
CAWRPLFQPYEQYF
TGTGCCTGGAGGCCCCTTTTTCAGCCCTACGAGCAGTACTTC
>.|TRBV7-8|.|TRBJ2-4
CASSSPYREAKNIQYF
TGTGCCAGCAGCTCGCCCTACAGGGAGGCCAAAAACATTCAGTACTTC
>.|TRBV30|.|TRBJ1-1
CAWRPERGEAFF
TGTGCCTGGAGGCCGGAACGGGGTGAAGCTTTCTTT
>.|TRBV11-2|.|TRBJ2-7
CASSLESGRRGEQYF
TGTGCCAGCAGCTTAGAATCGGGAAGGAGGGGCGAGCAGTACTTC
>.|TRBV30|.|TRBJ1-2
CAWSVGGANYGYTF
TGTGCCTGGAGTGTAGGGGGGGCTAACTATGGCTACACCTTC
>.|TRBV9|.|TRBJ1-3
CASSVGGTAGGNTIYF
TGTGCCAGCAGCGTAGGGGGGACCGCCGGCGGAAACACCATATATTTT
>once|TRBV2|.|TRBJ2-3
CASSILGGRTDTQYF
TGTGCCAGCAGTATATTAGGGGGTCGCACAGATACGCAGTATTTT
>.|TRBV2|.|TRBJ1-5
CASMPEGIGNQPQHF
TGTGCCAGCATGCCAGAGGGGATAGGCAATCAGCCCCAGCATTTT
>.|TRBV5-1|TRBD1|TRBJ1-1
CASSSPGTGGKAEAFF
TGCGCCAGCAGCTCACCCGGGACAGGGGGTAAGGCTGAAGCTTTCTTT
>.|TRBV6-2/TRBV6-3|TRBD1|TRBJ1-5
CASSSDRRQPQHF
TGTGCCAGCAGTTCGGACAGGAGGCAGCCCCAGCATTTT
>.|TRBV23-1|TRBD1|TRBJ1-5
CASSQGTAVGAPQHF
TGCGCCAGCAGTCAGGGGACAGCTGTCGGCGCGCCCCAGCATTTT
>.|TRBV30|TRBD1|TRBJ1-2
CAWSFPRSLTGVAGYTF
TGTGCCTGGAGTTTCCCCAGGTCCCTGACAGGGGTCGCCGGCTACACCTTC
>once|TRBV18|.|TRBJ1-1
CASSATSPPAFF
TGTGCCAGCTCGGCCACAAGCCCGCCCGCTTTCTTT
>.|TRBV27|TRBD1|TRBJ1-6
CASRMGQGNSPLHF
TGTGCCAGCAGAATGGGACAGGGAAATTCACCCCTCCACTTT
>.|TRBV29-1|.|TRBJ1-1
CSADREVEAFF
TGCAGCGCTGACCGGGAGGTTGAAGCTTTCTTT
>.|TRBV21-1|.|TRBJ2-3
CASSKHRLATTSTDTQYF
TGTGCCAGCAGCAAACACAGACTAGCGACAACTAGCACAGATACGCAGTATTTT
>.|TRBV5-4|TRBD1|TRBJ2-5
CASSPSGTGDRTQYF
TGTGCCAGCAGCCCCTCCGGGACAGGTGACAGGACCCAGTACTTC
>.|TRBV9|.|TRBJ1-1
CASSVSGDMNTEAFF
TGTGCCAGCAGCGTATCAGGGGATATGAACACTGAAGCTTTCTTT
>.|TRBV5-4|.|TRBJ2-7
CASSLAQPGEQYF
TGTGCCAGCAGCTTGGCTCAGCCTGGCGAGCAGTACTTC
>.|TRBV5-1|TRBD1|TRBJ2-1
CASSWGQGKDNEQFF
TGCGCCAGCAGCTGGGGACAGGGAAAGGACAATGAGCAGTTCTTC
>.|TRBV6-5|.|TRBJ2-2
CASSQSGATGELFF
TGTGCCAGCAGCCAGTCGGGAGCCACCGGGGAGCTGTTTTTT
>once|TRBV5-6|.|TRBJ1-2
CASSFGRGLPPYGYTF
TGTGCCAGCAGCTTCGGACGAGGGCTCCCTCCCTATGGCTACACCTTC
>few|TRBV18|.|TRBJ1-1
CASRETMNTEAFF
TGTGCCAGCCGGGAAACTATGAACACTGAAGCTTTCTTT